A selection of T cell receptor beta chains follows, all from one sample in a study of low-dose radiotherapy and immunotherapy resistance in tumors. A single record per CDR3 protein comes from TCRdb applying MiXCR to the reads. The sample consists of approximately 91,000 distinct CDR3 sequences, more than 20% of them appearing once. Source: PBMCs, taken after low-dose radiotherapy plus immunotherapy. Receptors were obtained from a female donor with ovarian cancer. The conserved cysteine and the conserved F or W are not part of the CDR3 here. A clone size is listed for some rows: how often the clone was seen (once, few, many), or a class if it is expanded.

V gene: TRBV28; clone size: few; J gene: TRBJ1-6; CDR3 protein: ASSSPRGDNSPLH
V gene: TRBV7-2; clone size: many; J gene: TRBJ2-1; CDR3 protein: ASSLAVTSGGYNEQF
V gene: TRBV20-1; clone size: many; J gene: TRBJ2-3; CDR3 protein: SARTGLIRADTQY
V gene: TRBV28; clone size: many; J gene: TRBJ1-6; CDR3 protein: ASSFSISYSPLH
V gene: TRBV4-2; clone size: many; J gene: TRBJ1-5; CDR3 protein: ASSELERNNQPQH
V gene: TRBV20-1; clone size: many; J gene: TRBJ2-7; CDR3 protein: SAKKGQGGNEQY
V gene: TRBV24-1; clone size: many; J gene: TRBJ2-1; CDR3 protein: ATSDLRGYEQF
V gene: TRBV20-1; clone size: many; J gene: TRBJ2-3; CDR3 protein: SVRTLTGGLADTQY
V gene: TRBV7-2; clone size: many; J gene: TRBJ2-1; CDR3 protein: ASSFGTREQF
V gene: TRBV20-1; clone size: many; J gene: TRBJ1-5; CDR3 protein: SATPTTGGGNQPQH
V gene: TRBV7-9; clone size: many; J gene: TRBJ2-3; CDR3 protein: ASSARVSTDTQY
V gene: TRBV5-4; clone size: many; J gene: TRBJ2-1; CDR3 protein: ASSSRGVSSYNEQF
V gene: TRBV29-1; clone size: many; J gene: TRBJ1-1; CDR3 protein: SVRPVGTEAF
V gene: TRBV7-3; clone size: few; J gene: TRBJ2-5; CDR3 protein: ASSLTRSLQETQY
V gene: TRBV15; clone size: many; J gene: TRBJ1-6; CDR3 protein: ATSVSIHPGDSPLH
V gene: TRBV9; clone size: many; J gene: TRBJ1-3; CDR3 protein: ASKGEVAGNTIY
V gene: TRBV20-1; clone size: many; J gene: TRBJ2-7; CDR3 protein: SASTPGLNEQY
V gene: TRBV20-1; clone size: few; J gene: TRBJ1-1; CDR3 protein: SAFPGNGALNTEAF
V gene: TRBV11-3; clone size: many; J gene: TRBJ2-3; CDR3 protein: ASSLDPLLATDTQY
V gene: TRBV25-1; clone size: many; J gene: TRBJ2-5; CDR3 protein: ASRPTGQETQY
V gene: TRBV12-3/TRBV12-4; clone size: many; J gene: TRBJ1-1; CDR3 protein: ASRSGTVDPEAF
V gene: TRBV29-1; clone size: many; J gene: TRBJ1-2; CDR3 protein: SVQGLYGYT
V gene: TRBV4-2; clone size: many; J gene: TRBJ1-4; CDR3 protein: ASSQDRGEKLF
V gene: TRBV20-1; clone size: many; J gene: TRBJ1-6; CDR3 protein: SARDSRQADNSPLH
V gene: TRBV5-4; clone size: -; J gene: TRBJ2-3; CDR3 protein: ASSSQGADTQY
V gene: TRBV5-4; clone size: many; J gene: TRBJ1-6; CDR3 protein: ASSFPGDNSPLH
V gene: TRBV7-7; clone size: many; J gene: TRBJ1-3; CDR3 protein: ASTDSPGNTIY
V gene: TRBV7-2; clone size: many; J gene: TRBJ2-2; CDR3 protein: ASSLAISGELF
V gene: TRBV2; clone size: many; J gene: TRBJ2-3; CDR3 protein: ASSDPGLAGADTQY
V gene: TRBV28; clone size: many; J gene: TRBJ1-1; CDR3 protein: ASKVGVPTEAF
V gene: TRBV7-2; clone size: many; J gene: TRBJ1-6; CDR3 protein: ASTLGGGPGRNSPLH
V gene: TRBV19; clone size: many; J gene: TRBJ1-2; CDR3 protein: ASSISQGASGYGYT
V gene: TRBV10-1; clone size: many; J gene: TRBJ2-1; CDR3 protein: ASSGTSGSYEQF
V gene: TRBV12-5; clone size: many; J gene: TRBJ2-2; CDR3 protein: ASGFGTGELF
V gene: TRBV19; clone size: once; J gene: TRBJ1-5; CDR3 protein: ASSIRAGNSNQPHH
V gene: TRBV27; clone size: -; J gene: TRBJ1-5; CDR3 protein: ASSTPTGDNQPQH
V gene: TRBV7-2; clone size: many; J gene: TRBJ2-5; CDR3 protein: ASSLHGSQETQY
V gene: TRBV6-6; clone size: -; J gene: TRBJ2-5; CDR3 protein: ASSPRETGQETQY
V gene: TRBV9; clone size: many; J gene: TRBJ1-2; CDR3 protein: ASSVGLEYGYT
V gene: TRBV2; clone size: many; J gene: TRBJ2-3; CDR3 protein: ASRTLAGPTDTQY
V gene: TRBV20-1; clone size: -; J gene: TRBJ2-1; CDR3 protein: SASSGFNEQF
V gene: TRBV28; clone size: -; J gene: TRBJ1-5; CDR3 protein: ASSLTGSSLRAH
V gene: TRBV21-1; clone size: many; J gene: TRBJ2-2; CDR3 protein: ASSKGSGGWSTGELF
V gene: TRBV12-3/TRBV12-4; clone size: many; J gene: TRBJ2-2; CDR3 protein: ASSPLFPGTTNTGELF
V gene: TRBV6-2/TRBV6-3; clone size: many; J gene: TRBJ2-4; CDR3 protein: ARCPRWDAKNIQY
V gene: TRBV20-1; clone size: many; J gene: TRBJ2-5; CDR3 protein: SASSGRGGAQY
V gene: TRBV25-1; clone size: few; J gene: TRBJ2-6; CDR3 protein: ASTSRDRGLSGANVLT
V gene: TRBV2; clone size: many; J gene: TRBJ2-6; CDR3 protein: ASSEEWTSSGANVLT
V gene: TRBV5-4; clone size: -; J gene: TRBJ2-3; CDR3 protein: ASRPAGPDTQY
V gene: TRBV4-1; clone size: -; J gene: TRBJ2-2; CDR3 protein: ASSQGLAGLPSTGELF
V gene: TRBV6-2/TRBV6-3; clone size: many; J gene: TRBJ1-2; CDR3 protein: ASSQTSGNYGYT
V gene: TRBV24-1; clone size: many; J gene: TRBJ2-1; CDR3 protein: ATSDRQVAYNEQF
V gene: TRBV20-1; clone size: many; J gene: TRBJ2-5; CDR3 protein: SARSRSGETQY
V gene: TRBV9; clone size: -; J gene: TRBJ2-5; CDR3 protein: ASSESRGTKTQY
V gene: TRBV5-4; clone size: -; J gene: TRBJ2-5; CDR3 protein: ASSFSTGGETQY
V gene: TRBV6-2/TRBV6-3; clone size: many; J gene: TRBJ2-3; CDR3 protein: ASSYSGGQGGTDTQY
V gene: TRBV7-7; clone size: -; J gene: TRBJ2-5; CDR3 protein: ASSAAGRQETQY
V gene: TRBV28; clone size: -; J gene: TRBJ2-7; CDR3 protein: ASSFSRLAGGYYEQY
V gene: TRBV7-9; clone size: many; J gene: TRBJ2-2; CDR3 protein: ATDRANTGELF
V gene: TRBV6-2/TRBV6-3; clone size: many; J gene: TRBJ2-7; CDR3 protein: ASSKGLAVYEQY